This TCR beta chain was found in a study of shared clonotypes between healthy human individuals. Several immunoSEQ 96-well plates shared each subset's DNA, each plate a replicate. Sequencing was performed with immunoSEQ multiplex PCR; in TCRdb, only in-frame clones are kept and a portion is missing. The sample records around 600,000 clones, about 95% being singletons. CDR1 is SEHNR and CDR2 is FQNEAQ in the germline V gene (reference sequence). V was shortened by 4 bases and J by 6 bases, with 10 bases between the two germline ends. The CDR3 is 12 amino acids. In regard to this clone: The antigen is unknown.

Points from the study as a whole: Among four donors, roughly 5% of naive CD4 clonotypes were found in common.

CD8 cells classed as naive were CD45RO-negative and positively selected for CCR7, excluding terminally differentiated effector memory CD45RA+ cells. The source is a woman aged 25 to 45 in good health. The sample was naive CD8+ T cells sorted from blood. V and J are TRBV7-9 and TRBJ2-7; D is unresolved. CDR3 in DNA: TGTGCCAGCAGCTCCAGAGAGATCGAGCAGTACTTC. Its translation: CASSSREIEQYF.